This TCR beta chain is from a study of graft-versus-host responses after intestinal transplantation. Study context: For around 3 years after anti-thymocyte globulin induction, all recipients took tacrolimus and steroids.

Trimming cost V 2 bases and J 5 bases, with 21 bases left between them. CDR3 length: 17 amino acids. Per germline, CDR1 SGHAT and CDR2 FQNNGV. Generated by immunoSEQ multiplex PCR, the TCRdb table keeps only in-frame clones and is missing some. Of 86,000 or so clones detected, 85% to 95% appear once; the ten largest clones hold 6%. Comment on this clone: The antigen remains undetermined.

The sample consisted of unstimulated CD8+ T cells sorted from spleen or lymph node cells, taken before intestinal transplant. The receptor comes from a human donor who received an intestinal transplant. V usage is TRBV11-2 and J usage is TRBJ2-5; TRBD2 is a possible D gene (5 bases). Here the CDR3 reads CASSLLAPGVDSETQYF. CDR3 coding DNA: TGTGCCAGCAGCTTACTAGCCCCCGGGGTGGATAGTGAGACCCAGTACTTC.